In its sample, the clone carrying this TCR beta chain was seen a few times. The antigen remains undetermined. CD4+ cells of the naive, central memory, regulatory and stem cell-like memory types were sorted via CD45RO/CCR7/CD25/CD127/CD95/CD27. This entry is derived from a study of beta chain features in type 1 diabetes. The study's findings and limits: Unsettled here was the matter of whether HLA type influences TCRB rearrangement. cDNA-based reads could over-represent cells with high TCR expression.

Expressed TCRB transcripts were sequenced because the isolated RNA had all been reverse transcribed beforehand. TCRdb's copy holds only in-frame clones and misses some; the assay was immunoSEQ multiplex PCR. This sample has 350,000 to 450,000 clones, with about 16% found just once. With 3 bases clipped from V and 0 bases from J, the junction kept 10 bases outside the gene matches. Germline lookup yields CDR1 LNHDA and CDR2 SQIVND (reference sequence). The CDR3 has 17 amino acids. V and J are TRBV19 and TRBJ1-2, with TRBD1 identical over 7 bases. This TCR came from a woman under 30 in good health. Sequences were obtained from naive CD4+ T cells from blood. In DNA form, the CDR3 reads TGTGCCAGTAGTATTGCGGGGCGGACAGGAGCTAACTATGGCTACACCTTC. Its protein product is CASSIAGRTGANYGYTF.